Sequencing of this T cell receptor (beta chain) was carried out in a study of PD-1 blockade in classical Hodgkin lymphoma. Study-wide points: Newly diagnosed patients and complete responders had comparable diversity at baseline.

Relapses following autologous stem cell transplantation were seen in all patients, with brentuximab vedotin exposure varying. Regarding this clone: Its target is not known.

Produced via immunoSEQ multiplex PCR; TCRdb's table is partial and in-frame only. The top ten clones hold about 9.4% of a sample with approximately 58,000 clones, 85% to 95% of them seen once. Specimen: peripheral blood mononuclear cells (PBMCs), collected before the second cycle of nivolumab. This clonotype was obtained from a human donor with classical Hodgkin lymphoma.

The CDR3 DNA follows: TGTGCCAGCAGCTTGGGAGGGGGCGAGCAGTACTTC. Residues: CASSLGGGEQYF. The V call is TRBV5-8, the J call TRBJ2-7; the D gene is possibly TRBD1 (6 bases). The ends were cut back, 0 bases at V and 6 bases at J, with 7 bases in the middle. Germline V CDR1 and CDR2: SGHTS, YDEGEE. The CDR3 is 12 amino acids.